Sequencing of this TCR beta chain was carried out in a study of cytomegalovirus exposure and HLA in healthy donors. Turning to the study itself: Findings of an earlier analysis included 117 million unique TCR beta sequences from roughly 190 million T cells.

As concerns this clone: Its antigen remains unidentified. This sample also contains other DNA sequences that code for the same CDR3.

Among the donors, all were healthy bone marrow donors. Overall study results and limits: According to reports, the classifier identified cytomegalovirus status with high specificity and sensitivity. Later genetic work tied a missense DCLRE1C variant to beta-chain V and J trimming.

CDR3 length: 14 amino acids. Germline V lookup: CDR1 WNHNN, CDR2 SYGVQD (reference sequence). The V segment lost 6 bases and the J segment 10 bases; nucleotides outside the gene matches: 10. Primers included in the PCR were 60 Vbeta and 13 Jbeta primers. Using immunoSEQ multiplex PCR, the repertoire was profiled, and TCRdb retains in-frame clones only, with some absent. The sample has about 270,000 clones; 72% are singletons. The sample was PBMCs. The receptor was derived from a female donor in good health and CMV-seronegative. The chain links TRBV10-1 to TRBJ2-7; 12 bases line up with TRBD2. The CDR3 DNA reads as TGCGCCAGCAGCCGACTAGCGGGAGTGAGCGAACAGTACTTC. This encodes CASSRLAGVSEQYF.